The clone carrying this T cell receptor (beta chain) was seen a handful of times. The data originate from a study of cytotoxic CD8 clonotypes in ibrutinib-treated CLL. The table came from immunoSEQ multiplex PCR; TCRdb's copy has only in-frame clones and leaves some out. The sample shows over 95,000 clones, approximately 56% of them seen only once. The source of this sequence is a human donor with chronic lymphocytic leukemia. The sample was PBMCs, taken after 24 months of ibrutinib treatment.

CDR3 sequence reads: CASSPGTAENYGYTF. The CDR3 DNA reads TGTGCCAGCAGTCCCGGGACCGCTGAAAACTATGGCTACACCTTC. This chain joins TRBV28 and TRBJ1-2; tentatively, D is TRBD1 (5 bases). The CDR3 length is 15 residues. The germline CDR1 and CDR2 sequences are MDHEN and SYDVKM. Trimming stripped 5 bases from V and 2 bases from J, with 15 bases between.